This T cell receptor beta chain was obtained from a study of beta chain features in type 1 diabetes. TCRB transcripts that were expressed got sequenced, as all of the isolated RNA had been reverse transcribed. Sequenced by immunoSEQ multiplex PCR; TCRdb stores in-frame clones only, minus some. The sample carries about 370,000 clones, 9.6% recorded once. Points from the study as a whole: People with Type 1 diabetes carried modestly yet significantly shorter TCRB CDR3s in all four CD4+ subsets.

J was trimmed by 7 bases and V by 5 bases; bases with no gene match: 2. The CDR3 sequence is 13 residues long. Germline V gene sequence: CDR1 SGHTA, CDR2 FQGNSA. There are a few counts of this clone. Its antigen is not known. The rearrangement uses TRBV7-2 and TRBJ2-2; 9 positions agree with TRBD1. Sequencing input: central memory CD4+ T cells from blood. This clonotype was obtained from a man aged 30 to 45 with type 1 diabetes. CDR3 nucleotides: TGTGCCAGCAGCCACAGGGGGCTCGGGGAGCTGTTTTTT. The encoded protein is CASSHRGLGELFF.